The 19 T cell receptor beta chains below all came from one sample that was sequenced in a study of blood T cell repertoires in COVID-19. Profiling relied on immunoSEQ multiplex PCR, and the TCRdb table lists in-frame clones only, not all of them. The table lists 310,000 or so clones, roughly 87% of them singletons, with more than 8.5% in the top ten. The sequenced sample consisted of PBMCs or T cells enriched from blood (not recorded which). Every receptor here comes from a woman between 18 and 29 years old who had recovered from COVID-19.

V and J are TRBV6-5 and TRBJ2-1; TRBD1 agrees at 8 bases. There are 12 residues in the CDR3. CDR1 is MNHEY and CDR2 is SVGAGI in the germline V gene. After removal of 8 bases from V and 10 bases from J, the junction contained 7 bases not matched to a gene. The chain's CDR3 is CASLFRDREQFF. The CDR3 DNA is TGTGCCAGCCTTTTCCGGGACAGGGAGCAGTTCTTC.

This rearrangement joins TRBV27 to TRBJ1-4; 7 bases are a match to TRBD1. V trimming: 2 bases; J trimming: 12 bases; junction bases outside the gene matches: 9. This CDR3 is built from 14 residues. Germline CDR1 is MNHEY and CDR2 is SMNVEV (reference sequence). The CDR3 region is CASSLGRGAAELFF. The CDR3 nucleotides read TGTGCCAGCAGTTTAGGCAGGGGGGCGGCGGAACTGTTTTTT.

For the CDR3, the DNA is TGCGCCAGCAGCCCCGGCAGCGGGGGGAGTGCCTACGAGCAGTACTTC. This codes for CASSPGSGGSAYEQYF. V is TRBV5-1 and J is TRBJ2-7, with 9 bases aligning to TRBD2. This CDR3 has 16 residues. The V segment lost 4 bases and the J segment 2 bases; nucleotides outside the gene matches: 10. Germline V gives CDR1 SGHRS, CDR2 YFSETQ.

This chain uses TRBV2 with TRBJ2-1, with D possibly TRBD2 on 7 matching bases. The CDR3 is 18 amino acids. Germline-derived CDR1 and CDR2 are SNHLY and FYNNEI. V lost 3 bases, J lost 0 bases, and 18 bases lay in between. As DNA, the CDR3 is TGTGCCAGCAGTGATTGGAGGGGTGCGGGGGCCTCCTACAATGAGCAGTTCTTC. Its protein is CASSDWRGAGASYNEQFF.

This clone has only one observation. V gene TRBV2 combines with J gene TRBJ2-5; D ambiguous. Germline CDR1 is SNHLY and CDR2 is FYNNEI. V was trimmed by 6 bases and J by 0 bases, leaving 11 bases between them. The CDR3 covers 14 residues. Here the CDR3 reads CASRRYRYQETQYF. The DNA of the CDR3 is TGTGCCAGCAGGCGGTATCGGTACCAAGAGACCCAGTACTTC.

A single count supports this clone. For the CDR3, the DNA is TGTGCCACCAACCACAGGGGGTCCGGCTATGGCTACACCTTC. As protein: CATNHRGSGYGYTF. This rearrangement joins TRBV28 to TRBJ1-2; 8 bases line up with TRBD1. The germline V gene encodes CDR1 MDHEN and CDR2 SYDVKM. The CDR3 is 14 amino acids. Trimming took 10 bases from V and 4 from J; bases not matched to a gene: 11.

The chain joins TRBV19 to TRBJ2-7; the D gene is possibly TRBD1 (5 bases). Germline lookup yields CDR1 LNHDA and CDR2 SQIVND (reference sequence). This CDR3 comprises 13 residues. Trimming removed 3 bases at V and 4 bases at J, with 10 bases between. The CDR3 region is CASSMFKGYEQYF. CDR3 nucleotide sequence: TGTGCCAGTAGTATGTTTAAGGGGTACGAGCAGTACTTC. Together with reference TRBV19 and TRBJ2-7, the CDR3 gives the full variable domain: DGGITQSPKYLFRKEGQNVTLSCEQNLNHDAMYWYRQDPGQGLRLIYYSQIVNDFQKGDIAEGYSVSREKKESFPLTVTSAQKNPTAFYLCASSMFKGYEQYFGPGTRLTVT.

The genes are TRBV7-9 and TRBJ1-4; a possible D gene is TRBD1 (5 bases). Deletions cut 0 bases from V and 7 bases from J, with 12 bases between. This CDR3 is 15 amino acids long. Per germline, CDR1 SEHNR and CDR2 FQNEAQ (reference sequence). DNA of the CDR3: TGTGCCAGCAGCTTAGCAGGGAGGGGACGTGAAAAACTGTTTTTT. This gives the protein CASSLAGRGREKLFF.

The DNA of the CDR3 is TGTGCCACCAGCAGAGATCCTGTGGGGCCCTACGAGCAGTACTTC. It translates to CATSRDPVGPYEQYF. This sequence joins TRBV15 and TRBJ2-7; D possibly corresponds to TRBD1 (5 bases). The CDR3 sequence is 15 residues long. The germline CDR1 and CDR2 sequences are LNHNV and YYDKDF (reference sequence). V lost 0 bases, J lost 2 bases, and 11 bases lay in between.

The chain is built from TRBV11-2 and TRBJ1-1; D remains unclear. Looked up from germline, CDR1 is SGHAT and CDR2 is FQNNGV. The V and J ends lost 3 bases and 0 bases respectively, with 8 bases between them. This CDR3 is 14 amino acids long. CDR3 DNA: TGTGCCAGCAGCTTGGGCGCCATGAACACTGAAGCTTTCTTT. This gives the protein CASSLGAMNTEAFF.

This clone was observed a handful of times. The chain links TRBV24-1 to TRBJ2-3, with D perhaps TRBD2 (7 bases). Germline values: CDR1 KGHDR, CDR2 SFDVKD. CDR3 length: 15 residues. Trimming cost V 5 bases and J 4 bases, with 15 bases left between them. The CDR3 sequence: CATSAGQGRADTQYF. The DNA for the CDR3 is TGTGCCACCAGTGCAGGGCAGGGGAGGGCAGATACGCAGTATTTT.

This chain connects TRBV7-3 to TRBJ2-1; tentatively, D is TRBD1 (6 bases). Trimming removed 5 bases at V and 10 bases at J, with 12 bases between. The CDR3 contains 12 residues. From germline, CDR1 is SGHTA and CDR2 FQGTGA. Written as DNA, the CDR3 is TGTGCCAGCAGCGAACGTGACAGGGAGCAGTTCTTC. This gives the protein CASSERDREQFF.

The chain carries TRBV7-9 and TRBJ2-1; 7 nucleotides agree with TRBD1. This CDR3 spans 15 amino acids. From germline, CDR1 is SEHNR and CDR2 FQNEAQ (reference sequence). With 7 bases clipped from V and 9 bases from J, the junction kept 15 bases outside the gene matches. The CDR3 DNA follows: TGTGCCAGCACCTTGGGGCAGGGGGATATGGGTGAGCAGTTCTTC. This translates into CASTLGQGDMGEQFF.

The J gene is TRBJ2-1, the V gene TRBV2; 8 nucleotides align to TRBD2. Germline CDR1 reads SNHLY; CDR2 reads FYNNEI. The V gene end was trimmed by 6 bases and the J gene end by 7 bases; junction bases not matched to a gene: 17. CDR3 length: 17 amino acids. CDR3 in amino acids: CASRPLSGEALRNEQFF. The CDR3 DNA follows: TGTGCCAGCAGACCGCTTAGCGGGGAGGCCTTGCGGAATGAGCAGTTCTTC.

The CDR3 region has the DNA TGTGCCAGCAGTACTGGACAGGGGGCGAGTTGGGGCAATCAGCCCCAGCATTTT. Translating it yields CASSTGQGASWGNQPQHF. The V call is TRBV28, the J call TRBJ1-5; 11 bases match TRBD1. The CDR3 spans 18 residues. Looked up from germline, CDR1 is MDHEN and CDR2 is SYDVKM. Losses at the gene ends were 5 bases for V and 2 bases for J; bases not matched to a gene: 11.

The chain links TRBV19 to TRBJ2-2; D perhaps matches TRBD2 (5 bases). Trimming cost V 10 bases and J 2 bases, with 20 bases left between them. This CDR3 comprises 16 residues. Germline V gene data show CDR1 as LNHDA and CDR2 as SQIVND (reference sequence). DNA for the CDR3: TGTGCCACCTCGCAAGTCCGAGGGCTCAACACCGGGGAGCTGTTTTTT. Encoded protein: CATSQVRGLNTGELFF. The variable domain in full, with the rest retrieved from reference TRBV19 and TRBJ2-2, is DGGITQSPKYLFRKEGQNVTLSCEQNLNHDAMYWYRQDPGQGLRLIYYSQIVNDFQKGDIAEGYSVSREKKESFPLTVTSAQKNPTAFYLCATSQVRGLNTGELFFGEGSRLTVL.

The V gene is TRBV27, the J gene TRBJ1-2; TRBD1 might be the D (5 bases). The V and J ends lost 3 bases and 0 bases respectively, with 8 bases between them. Germline V gene lookup returns CDR1 MNHEY and CDR2 SMNVEV (reference sequence). The CDR3 consists of 14 residues. CDR3 nucleotides: TGTGCCAGCAGTTTCGGGGGATCTAACTATGGCTACACCTTC. Translated, it gives CASSFGGSNYGYTF.

This rearrangement joins TRBV10-3 to TRBJ2-1, with 7 nucleotides matching TRBD1. Germline-derived CDR1 and CDR2 are ENHRY and SYGVKD. V shed 5 bases and J 8 bases; nucleotides not matched to a gene: 6. This CDR3 comprises 13 residues. The CDR3 coding sequence is TGTGCCATCAGTACCCGACAGGGCGATGAGCAGTTCTTC. Its translation is CAISTRQGDEQFF.

The chain links TRBV28 to TRBJ1-2; weak D call: TRBD1 (5 bases). This CDR3 comprises 15 residues. V was shortened by 6 bases and J by 8 bases, with 22 bases between the two germline ends. In germline, CDR1 is MDHEN, CDR2 SYDVKM. Here the CDR3 DNA reads TGTGCCAGCAGCCAGTCGGCGGGGGGAGTGGGCGGCTACACCTTC. This codes for CASSQSAGGVGGYTF.